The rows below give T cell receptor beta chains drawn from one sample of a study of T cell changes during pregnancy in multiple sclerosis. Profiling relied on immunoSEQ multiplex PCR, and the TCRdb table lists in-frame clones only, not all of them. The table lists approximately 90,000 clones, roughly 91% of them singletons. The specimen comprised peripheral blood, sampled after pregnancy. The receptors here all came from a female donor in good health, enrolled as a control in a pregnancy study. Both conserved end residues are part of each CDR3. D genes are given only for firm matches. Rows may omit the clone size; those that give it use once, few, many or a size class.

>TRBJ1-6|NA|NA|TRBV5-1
TGCGCCAGCAGCTTGGGGGACATCTTTTCACCCCTCCACTTT
CASSLGDIFSPLHF
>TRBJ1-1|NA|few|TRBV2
TGTGCCAGCAGTGGGAGGGCAGGCGAAGCTTTCTTT
CASSGRAGEAFF
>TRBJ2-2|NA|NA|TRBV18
TGTGCCAGCTCACCGTACAGGGCGAACACCGGGGAGCTGTTTTTT
CASSPYRANTGELFF
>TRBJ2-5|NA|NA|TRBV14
TGTGCCAGCAGCCAAGATCCGGCAAGGAGGGAGACCCAGTACTTC
CASSQDPARRETQYF
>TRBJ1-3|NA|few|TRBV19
TGTGCCAGTAGTCTCCGCGGGGGAGCTGGAAACACCATATATTTT
CASSLRGGAGNTIYF
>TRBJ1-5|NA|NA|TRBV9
TGTGCCAGCAGCGTAGGAGGGCCCAATCAGCCCCAGCATTTT
CASSVGGPNQPQHF
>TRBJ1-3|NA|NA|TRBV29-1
TGCAGCGTTGTCGGTCATCCTGGAAACACCATATATTTT
CSVVGHPGNTIYF
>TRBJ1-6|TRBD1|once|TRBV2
TGTGCCAGCAGCGCGGACAGGATCGATTCACCCCTCCACTTT
CASSADRIDSPLHF
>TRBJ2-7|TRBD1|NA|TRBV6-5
TGTGCCAGCAGTTTCGGACAGGCGGCCTACGAGCAGTACTTC
CASSFGQAAYEQYF
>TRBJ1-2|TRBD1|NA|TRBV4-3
TGCGCCAGCAGCCCCGCTAGGCGGCAGGGGGCGCGGGCTAACTATGGCTACACCTTC
CASSPARRQGARANYGYTF
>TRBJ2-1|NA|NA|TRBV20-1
TGCAGTGCTTCTACCCTTAATGAGCAGTTCTTC
CSASTLNEQFF
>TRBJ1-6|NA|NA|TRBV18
TGTGCCAGCCCAGAATCCGGGGCCTATAATTCACCCCTCCACTTT
CASPESGAYNSPLHF
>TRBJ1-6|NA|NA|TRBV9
TGTGCCAGCACTCTAAACCCGAATTCACCCCTCCACTTT
CASTLNPNSPLHF
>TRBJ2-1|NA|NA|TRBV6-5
TGTGCCAGCAGTTACTTAAGGGCAGGGAAACACAATGAGCAGTTCTTC
CASSYLRAGKHNEQFF
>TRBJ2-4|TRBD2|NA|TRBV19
TGTGCCAGTATCAGGGAGGGGACGAACATTCAGTACTTC
CASIREGTNIQYF
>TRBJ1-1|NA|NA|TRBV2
TGTGCCAGCAGTGATTGGCGAGGGGGTCATACTGAAGCTTTCTTT
CASSDWRGGHTEAFF